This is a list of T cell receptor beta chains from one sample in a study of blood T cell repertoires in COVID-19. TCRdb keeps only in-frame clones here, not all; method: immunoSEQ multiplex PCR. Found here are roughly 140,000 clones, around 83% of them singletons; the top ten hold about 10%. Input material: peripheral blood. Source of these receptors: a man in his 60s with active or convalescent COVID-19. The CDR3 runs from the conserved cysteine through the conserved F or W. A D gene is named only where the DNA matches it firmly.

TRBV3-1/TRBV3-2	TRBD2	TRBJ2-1	TGTGCCAGCAGCCCGCTAGCGGGAGGGGTCTCCTACAATGAGCAGTTCTTC	CASSPLAGGVSYNEQFF
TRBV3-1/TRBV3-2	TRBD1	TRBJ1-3	TGTGCCAGCAGAGAGGCAGGGGGCTCTGGAAACACCATATATTTT	CASREAGGSGNTIYF
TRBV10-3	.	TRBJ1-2	TGTGCCATCAGTGAGGGCAGCGCCTATGGCTACACCTTC	CAISEGSAYGYTF
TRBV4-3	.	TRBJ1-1	TGCGCCAGCAGCCAAGATGTACTGGGGGCGGGGAACACTGAAGCTTTCTTT	CASSQDVLGAGNTEAFF
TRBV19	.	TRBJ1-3	TGTGCCAGTAGTACGGACAGCTCTGGAAACACCATATATTTT	CASSTDSSGNTIYF
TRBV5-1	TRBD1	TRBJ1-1	TGCGCCAGCAGCCCGCCGCGACAGGGGGGTACTGAAGCTTTCTTT	CASSPPRQGGTEAFF
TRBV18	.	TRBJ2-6	TGTGCCAGCTCACCCATAGAGACAGGGACTCTCACTGGGGCCAACGTCCTGACTTTC	CASSPIETGTLTGANVLTF
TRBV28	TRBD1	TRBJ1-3	TGTGCCAGCAGTGACGGACAGGGGAGAAACACCATATATTTT	CASSDGQGRNTIYF
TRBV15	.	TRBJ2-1	TGTGCCACCAGCAGAGATACTAGAAGCTCCTACAATGAGCAGTTCTTC	CATSRDTRSSYNEQFF
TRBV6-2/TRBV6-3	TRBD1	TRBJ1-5	TGTGCCAGCAGCCGCTGGCGGACAGGGGTTAGACAGCCCCAGCATTTT	CASSRWRTGVRQPQHF
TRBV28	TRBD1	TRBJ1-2	TGTGCCAGCAGCCTAGACAGGGCCTATGGCTACACCTTC	CASSLDRAYGYTF
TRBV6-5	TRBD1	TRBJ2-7	TGTGCCACCAGTAAAACAGGGGACTCCTACGAGCAGTACTTC	CATSKTGDSYEQYF